Listed below are T cell receptor beta chains from one sample, sequenced in a study of T-cell memory formation after mild COVID-19. Using its own MiXCR run on the 5' RACE reads, TCRdb lists one record per CDR3 protein. The sample records approximately 290,000 distinct CDR3 sequences, approximately 16% being singletons. Input material: PBMCs or a T cell subset sorted from them (not recorded which). These TCRs come from a man aged 18 to 30 who had mild COVID-19 (a few samples of this study predate the infection). Cell type and time point are not known. The CDR3 runs from the conserved cysteine through the conserved F or W. The D gene is left open where the match is weak. Clone sizes are given selectively: once, few, many, or a class where the clone is expanded.

many,12,NA,TRBV13,TRBJ2-1,TGTGCCAGCAGCTTAGGGGGCTATGAGCAGTTCTTC,CASSLGGYEQFF
few,13,TRBD1,TRBV12-3/TRBV12-4,TRBJ1-2,TGTGCCAGCAGTCGACAGGGGTTTCGCGGCTACACCTTC,CASSRQGFRGYTF
many,15,NA,TRBV12-3/TRBV12-4,TRBJ2-7,TGTGCCAGCAGTTTTTCCAGCCACACATCCTACGAGCAGTACTTC,CASSFSSHTSYEQYF
few,14,TRBD1,TRBV12-3/TRBV12-4,TRBJ1-1,TGTGCCAGCAGTTTTGAAGGGGGCAACACTGAAGCTTTCTTT,CASSFEGGNTEAFF
NA,15,TRBD1,TRBV7-8,TRBJ1-2,TGTGCCAGCAGCTACCGGGACAGTTCGAACTATGGCTACACCTTC,CASSYRDSSNYGYTF
few,15,TRBD1,TRBV20-1,TRBJ2-1,TGCAGTGCTAGAGATATGACAGGGCCCTACAATGAGCAGTTCTTC,CSARDMTGPYNEQFF
NA,15,TRBD1,TRBV7-6,TRBJ2-3,TGTGCCAGCAGCTTGTTAACAGGGGGCACAGATACGCAGTATTTT,CASSLLTGGTDTQYF
NA,13,TRBD1,TRBV29-1,TRBJ2-3,TGCAGCGTGAGGACAGGGAGTACGGATACGCAGTATTTT,CSVRTGSTDTQYF
NA,18,NA,TRBV5-1,TRBJ1-6,TGCGCCAGCAGCTTGGTGCAAGGCGGTAGCTCCTATAATTCACCCCTCCACTTT,CASSLVQGGSSYNSPLHF
few,14,NA,TRBV29-1,TRBJ2-1,TGCAGCGTAACTAGCCCAGAAGGAGAGTACGAGCAGTTCTTC,CSVTSPEGEYEQFF
few,15,NA,TRBV5-1,TRBJ1-2,TGCGCCAGCAGCCCAGGGGACACGAGGTGGTATGGCTACACCTTC,CASSPGDTRWYGYTF
NA,16,TRBD1,TRBV15,TRBJ1-4,TGTGCCACCAGCAGTGGTGCCCGGACAGGGGGAGAAAAACTGTTTTTT,CATSSGARTGGEKLFF
few,14,NA,TRBV10-1,TRBJ1-5,TGCGCCAGCAGTAAGGGGGGACCAAATCAGCCCCAGCATTTT,CASSKGGPNQPQHF
many,14,TRBD1,TRBV4-3,TRBJ1-5,TGCGCCAGCAGCCCTTGGACAGGGGGACAGCCCCAGCATTTT,CASSPWTGGQPQHF
NA,15,TRBD2,TRBV9,TRBJ2-1,TGTGCCAGCAGCGTAAGGCTAGCGGGGGGGAATGAGCAGTTCTTC,CASSVRLAGGNEQFF
few,15,TRBD2,TRBV7-2,TRBJ2-1,TGTGCCAGCACCCTAGCGGGGGGCTCCTACAATGAGCAGTTCTTC,CASTLAGGSYNEQFF
NA,14,NA,TRBV28,TRBJ2-3,TGTGCCATCAGCCGGGGAACGAACACAGATACGCAGTATTTT,CAISRGTNTDTQYF
few,14,NA,TRBV30,TRBJ2-1,TGTGCCTGGAGTTCCCGGTTGGGATTGGATGAGCAGTTCTTC,CAWSSRLGLDEQFF
NA,16,NA,TRBV2,TRBJ2-6,TGTGCCAGCAGTGAAGGGGCAGCCGCTGGGGCCAACGTCCTGACTTTC,CASSEGAAAGANVLTF
few,14,NA,TRBV4-3,TRBJ2-3,TGCGCCAGCAGCCAAGGATCCAGCACAGATACGCAGTATTTT,CASSQGSSTDTQYF
NA,15,NA,TRBV11-2,TRBJ2-3,TGTGCCAGCAGCTTATCAGAGTCTGGCACAGATACGCAGTATTTT,CASSLSESGTDTQYF
few,14,NA,TRBV7-2,TRBJ2-3,TGTGCCAGCAGCTTACAGGGCTACACAGATACGCAGTATTTT,CASSLQGYTDTQYF